Listed below are T cell receptor beta chains from one sample, sequenced in a study of cytomegalovirus exposure and HLA in healthy donors. Here immunoSEQ multiplex PCR was the method, and the copy in TCRdb shows in-frame clones only, minus some. The top ten hold around 5.7% of the sample, which has some 160,000 clones, over 60% seen once. Sequencing was done on a sample of PBMCs. The source is a man aged 35 to 55 in good health and CMV-seronegative. Each CDR3 is given with its conserved first and last residue. A D gene is named only where the DNA matches it firmly. Clone size is stated in some rows and not others, as once, few, many or a class when expanded.

D	length	size	J	V	DNA	CDR3
NA	14	NA	TRBJ1-2	TRBV25-1	TGTGCCAGCAGGGAAGACATAGGTAGCTATGGCTACACCTTC	CASREDIGSYGYTF
NA	14	NA	TRBJ2-7	TRBV5-6	TGTGCCAGCAGCTTTTTTGCGGCTAGCGACGAGCAGTACTTC	CASSFFAASDEQYF
TRBD1	15	NA	TRBJ1-2	TRBV2	TGTGCCAGCAGTACTAACGGACAGGTTGGCTATGGCTACACCTTC	CASSTNGQVGYGYTF
NA	14	NA	TRBJ1-1	TRBV11-3	TGTGCCAGCAGCTTGGGGGAGGTGAACACTGAAGCTTTCTTT	CASSLGEVNTEAFF
NA	10	NA	TRBJ1-2	TRBV6-6	TGTGCCAGCAGCCTCCTTGGCTACACCTTC	CASSLLGYTF
TRBD2	15	NA	TRBJ2-1	TRBV5-4	TGTGCCAGCAGCAGCACCTCTAGCGGAAACAATGAGCAGTTCTTC	CASSSTSSGNNEQFF
NA	14	NA	TRBJ2-7	TRBV15	TGTGCCACCAGCGGCGGGACAGCGACGGGAGAGCAGTACTTC	CATSGGTATGEQYF
TRBD2	16	few	TRBJ2-5	TRBV6-7	TGTGCCAGCAGCTGTACTAGCGGAATGTTCCAAGAGACCCAGTACTTC	CASSCTSGMFQETQYF
NA	14	NA	TRBJ2-7	TRBV29-1	TGCAGCGTGGCACTGGACAGCGTGATCCCACAGCAGTACTTC	CSVALDSVIPQQYF
TRBD2	18	NA	TRBJ2-6	TRBV18	TGTGCCAGCTCACCCCGACTAGCGGGAGGATCCGGGGCCAACGTCCTGACTTTC	CASSPRLAGGSGANVLTF
NA	13	NA	TRBJ1-1	TRBV18	TGTGCCAGCTCTCCTGTAAGGGGCACTGAAGCTTTCTTT	CASSPVRGTEAFF
TRBD1	14	NA	TRBJ1-1	TRBV6-5	TGTGCCAGCAGTCGGGGGACAGCGAACACTGAAGCTTTCTTT	CASSRGTANTEAFF
TRBD2	15	NA	TRBJ2-7	TRBV11-3	TGTGCCAGCAGCTTCCTACTAGCGGGCTCCTACGAGCAGTACTTC	CASSFLLAGSYEQYF
NA	16	NA	TRBJ1-5	TRBV7-2	TGTGCCAGCAGCTTAGTGATGGGGGGAGGGGGTCAGCCCCAGCATTTT	CASSLVMGGGGQPQHF